This T cell receptor beta chain was recorded in a study of T cells in Graves' hyperthyroidism and ophthalmopathy. V was trimmed by 6 bases and J by 2 bases, leaving 11 bases between them. CDR1 and CDR2 (germline): MNHEY, SMNVEV (reference sequence). The CDR3 has 13 residues. Exclusion of patients followed from uncontrolled infection, other autoimmune disease, pregnancy or lactation. A 10 ml volume of fresh peripheral blood provided the PBMCs. Broader study findings: Ophthalmopathy prediction by the model preceded onset by a median about 6 months. Researchers found most expanded thyroid clonotypes above 0.001 in blood as well.

TCR beta CDR3 regions were amplified from RNA transcripts. The primer set for the first-round RT-PCR of the TCR CDR3 was HTBI. TCRdb reprocessed the multiplex PCR reads with MiXCR, giving one entry per CDR3 protein. The sample includes under 700,000 distinct CDR3 sequences, approximately 16% of them seen just once. This clonotype has a count of ten or more. Its antigen is unknown. Input material: blood. The TCR sequence derives from a woman between 18 and 29 years old with Graves' hyperthyroidism. V gene TRBV27 combines with J gene TRBJ2-7; tentative D call: TRBD1 (5 bases). CDR3: CASSLTGPYEQYF. CDR3 sequence (DNA): TGTGCCAGCAGCTTAACAGGACCCTACGAGCAGTACTTC.